This TCR beta chain was captured by sequencing in a study of tumor and adjacent non-tumor tissue in lung cancer. This CDR3 is built from 14 residues. V gave up 7 bases and J gave up 7 bases, with 19 bases separating them. The germline V gene has CDR1 SEHNR and CDR2 FQNEAQ (reference sequence). The library came from three nested PCR rounds adapted from ARM-PCR protocols. Via MiXCR, TCRdb re-called the multiplex PCR reads, giving one row per CDR3 protein. The table records over 40,000 distinct CDR3 sequences, roughly three fifths of them present only once. This sample's RNA came from whole unsorted tissue. This non-tumor lung sample came from over 3 cm beyond the tumor edge. Details on this clonotype: This may stem from a read error, because a much larger clone lies one nucleotide away.

The receptor was derived from a woman in her 40s with non-small cell lung cancer. The rearrangement uses TRBV7-9 and TRBJ1-1; D is perhaps TRBD1 (6 bases). The sequencing sample was made of distant non-tumor lung tissue. The CDR3 region is CASNTIFRGDEAFF. Written as DNA, the CDR3 is TGTGCCAGCAACACTATATTTAGGGGGGATGAAGCTTTCTTT.